One and the same sample provided the 9 T cell receptor beta chains below, sequenced in a study of T cells in Graves' hyperthyroidism and ophthalmopathy. TCR beta CDR3 sequences were amplified from RNA transcripts. First-round RT-PCR of the TCR CDR3 relied on the HTBI primer set. MiXCR, run by TCRdb on the multiplex PCR reads, gives a single entry per CDR3 protein. The sample has under 400,000 distinct CDR3 sequences, 16% seen once. Sequenced input: blood. The origin of the receptors is a man aged 25 to 40 with Graves' hyperthyroidism.

This clonotype was found many times. In DNA, the CDR3 is TGTGCCAGCAGCGCCCCTGACAGGATAAAAAGTTACGAGCAGTACTTC. It yields the protein CASSAPDRIKSYEQYF. The chain joins TRBV11-2 to TRBJ2-7; TRBD1 is a possible D gene (6 bases). Germline CDR1 SGHAT, CDR2 FQNNGV. The CDR3 extends over 16 amino acids. V lost 5 bases, J lost 4 bases, and 21 bases lay in between.

At least ten counts were recorded for this clonotype. The V call is TRBV7-9, the J call TRBJ2-1, with TRBD1 matching 9 bases. CDR3 length: 16 amino acids. V lost 6 bases to trimming and J lost 1 base; unmatched junction nucleotides: 7. From germline, CDR1 is SEHNR and CDR2 FQNEAQ (reference sequence). DNA of the CDR3: TGTGCCAGCAGGTCCCCCGGGACAGGGTCCTACAATGAGCAGTTCTTC. Residues: CASRSPGTGSYNEQFF.

This clonotype appeared many times. V usage is TRBV7-9 and J usage is TRBJ2-7, with D hard to call. Germline CDR1 reads SEHNR; CDR2 reads FQNEAQ (reference sequence). There are 13 residues in the CDR3. V gave up 5 bases and J gave up 3 bases, with 11 bases separating them. The CDR3 loop is CASSPTANYEQYF. CDR3 nucleotides: TGTGCCAGCAGCCCAACAGCGAACTACGAGCAGTACTTC.

This clonotype appeared many times. The chain links TRBV11-1 to TRBJ2-1; 11 bases are shared with TRBD1. The CDR3 is made up of 17 amino acids. With 4 bases clipped from V and 4 bases from J, the junction kept 9 bases outside the gene matches. Germline V gives CDR1 SGHAT, CDR2 FQDESV (reference sequence). This chain's CDR3 is CASSSSRGTGGYNEQFF. The CDR3 DNA reads TGTGCCAGCAGCTCCAGCCGGGGGACAGGGGGTTACAATGAGCAGTTCTTC.

This clonotype has more than one count but fewer than ten. The junction departs from the called germline gene at one end, perhaps through a read error. V and J are TRBV4-1 and TRBJ2-7; D is possibly TRBD1 (6 bases). CDR3 size: 15 residues. Looked up from germline, CDR1 is MGHRA and CDR2 is YSYEKL. CDR3: CASSRGTSGSYEQYF. The CDR3, as DNA: TGTGCCAGCAGCAGAGGGACAAGTGGGAGCTACGAGCAGTACTTC.

This chain connects TRBV29-1 to TRBJ2-5, with D hard to call. Per the germline V gene, CDR1 is SQVTM and CDR2 is ANQGSEA. The ends were cut back, 7 bases at V and 10 bases at J, with 13 bases in the middle. The CDR3 contains 10 residues. The CDR3 protein is CSAETNYQYF. CDR3 nucleotides: TGCAGCGCCGAGACCAATTACCAGTACTTC.

The sample holds a few counts of this clonotype. The J gene is TRBJ1-6, the V gene TRBV3-1; D gene ambiguous. Germline V gene sequence: CDR1 LGHDT, CDR2 YNNKEL (reference sequence). V was pared by 2 bases and J by 8 bases, with 4 bases between. The CDR3 extends over 12 amino acids. The CDR3 is CASSQPHSPLHF. For the CDR3, the DNA is TGTGCCAGCAGCCAACCCCATTCACCCCTCCACTTT.

This clonotype was counted ten times or more. The rearrangement links TRBV27 to TRBJ2-7, with D unclear. CDR1 is MNHEY, CDR2 SMNVEV, per germline (reference sequence). V was clipped by 2 bases and J by 5 bases, with 10 bases between them. The CDR3 runs 13 residues. The CDR3 region is CASSLKDVDEQYF. DNA for the CDR3: TGTGCCAGCAGTTTAAAGGACGTGGACGAGCAGTACTTC.

The chain couples TRBV3-1 to TRBJ2-7, with D tentatively TRBD2 (6 bases). Per the germline V gene, CDR1 is LGHDT and CDR2 is YNNKEL (reference sequence). V shed 3 bases and J shed 5 bases, with 17 bases lying between them. The CDR3 length is 15 residues. As DNA, the CDR3 is TGTGCCAGCAGCCATGAAACGGAGGGGAACGACGAGCAGTACTTC. Protein sequence: CASSHETEGNDEQYF.